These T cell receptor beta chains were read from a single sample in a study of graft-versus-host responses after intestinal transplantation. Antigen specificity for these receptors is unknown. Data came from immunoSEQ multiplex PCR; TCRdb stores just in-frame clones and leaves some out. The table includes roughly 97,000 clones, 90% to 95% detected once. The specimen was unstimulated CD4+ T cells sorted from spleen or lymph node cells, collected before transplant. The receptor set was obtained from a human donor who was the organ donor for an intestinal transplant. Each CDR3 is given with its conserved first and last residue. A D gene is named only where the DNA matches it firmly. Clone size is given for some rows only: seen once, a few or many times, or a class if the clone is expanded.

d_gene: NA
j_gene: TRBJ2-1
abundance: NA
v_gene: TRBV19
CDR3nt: TGTGCCAGTACCCCAGGGGTTCGTCCGTTCTTC
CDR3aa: CASTPGVRPFF

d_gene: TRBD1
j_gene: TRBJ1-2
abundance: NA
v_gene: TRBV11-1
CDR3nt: TGTGCCAGCAGCTTAGAGGGACAGGGCCGCTACACCTTC
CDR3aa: CASSLEGQGRYTF

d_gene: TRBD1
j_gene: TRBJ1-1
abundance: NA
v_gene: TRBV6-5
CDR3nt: TGTGCCAGCAGTCCGGGACAGAACAAAGCTTTCTTT
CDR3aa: CASSPGQNKAFF

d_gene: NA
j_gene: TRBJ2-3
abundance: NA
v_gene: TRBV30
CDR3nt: TGTGCCTGGAGTAGCGGCACAGATACGCAGTATTTT
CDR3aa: CAWSSGTDTQYF

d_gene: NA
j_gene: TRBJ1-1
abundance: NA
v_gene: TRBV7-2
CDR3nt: TGTGCCAGCACCCCCCGGCCTAGCACTGAAGCTTTCTTT
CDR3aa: CASTPRPSTEAFF

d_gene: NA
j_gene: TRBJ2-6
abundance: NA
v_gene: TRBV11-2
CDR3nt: TGTGCCAGCAGCTCGGGTGGGGGGACCTTTTCTGGGGCCAACGTCCTGACTTTC
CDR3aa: CASSSGGGTFSGANVLTF

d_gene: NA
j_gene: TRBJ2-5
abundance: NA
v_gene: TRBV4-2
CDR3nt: TGTGCCAGCAGCTCCCGGGTAGCCTCAGAAGGAGAGACCCAGTACTTC
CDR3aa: CASSSRVASEGETQYF

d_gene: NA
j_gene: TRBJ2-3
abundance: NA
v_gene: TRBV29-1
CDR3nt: TGCAGCGTTGCGCTAGCTGGCGCTAGCACAGATACGCAGTATTTT
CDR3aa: CSVALAGASTDTQYF

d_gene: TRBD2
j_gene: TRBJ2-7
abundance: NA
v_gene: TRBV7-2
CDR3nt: TGTGCCAGCAGCCCCCCGGCGGGACTAGCTTATGGTGAGCAGTACTTC
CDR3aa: CASSPPAGLAYGEQYF

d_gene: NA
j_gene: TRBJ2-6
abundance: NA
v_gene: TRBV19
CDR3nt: TGTGCTAGCATGCGCAGGGCCGGGGCCAACGTCCTGACTTTC
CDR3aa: CASMRRAGANVLTF

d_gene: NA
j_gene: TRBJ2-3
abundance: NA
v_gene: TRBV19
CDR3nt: TGTGCCAGTAGTCACAGGGCGATGAAAGATACGCAGTATTTT
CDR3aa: CASSHRAMKDTQYF

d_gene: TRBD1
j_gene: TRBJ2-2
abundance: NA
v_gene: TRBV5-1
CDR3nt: TGCGCCAGCAGCTTACCGGGACAGGGATCCACCGGGGAGCTGTTTTTT
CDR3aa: CASSLPGQGSTGELFF

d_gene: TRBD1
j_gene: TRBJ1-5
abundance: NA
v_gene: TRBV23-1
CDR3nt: TGCGCCAGCAGTCAATTTTCAGGACCGGGACAGGGTTACAATCAGCCCCAGCATTTT
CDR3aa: CASSQFSGPGQGYNQPQHF

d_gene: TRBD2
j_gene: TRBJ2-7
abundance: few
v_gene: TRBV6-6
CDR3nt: TGTGCCAGCAGTTGGGGGGAGGGACTATCCTACGAGCAGTACTTC
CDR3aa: CASSWGEGLSYEQYF

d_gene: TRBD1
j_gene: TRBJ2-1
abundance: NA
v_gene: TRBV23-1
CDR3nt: TGCGCCAGCAGTCAACCCCCGACAGGGACCCAAACAGATGAGCAGTTCTTC
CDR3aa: CASSQPPTGTQTDEQFF

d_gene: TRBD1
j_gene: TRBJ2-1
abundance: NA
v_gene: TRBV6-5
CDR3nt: TGTGCCAGCAGTTACTCAAGACAGGGGGCGAGAAATGAGCAGTTCTTC
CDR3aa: CASSYSRQGARNEQFF

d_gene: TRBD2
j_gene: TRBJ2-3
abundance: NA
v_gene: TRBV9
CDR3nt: TGTGCCAGCAGCGTAGATGAGCGGGGGGTTACAGATACGCAGTATTTT
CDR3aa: CASSVDERGVTDTQYF

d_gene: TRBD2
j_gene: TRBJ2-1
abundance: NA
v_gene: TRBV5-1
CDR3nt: TGCGCCAGCAGCTTGCAAGCGGGGGCCCACAATGAGCAGTTCTTC
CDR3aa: CASSLQAGAHNEQFF

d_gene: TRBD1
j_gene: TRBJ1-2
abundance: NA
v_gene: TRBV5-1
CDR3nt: TGCGCCAGCAGCCCCTTCGGACAGGACCTTTATGGCTACACCTTC
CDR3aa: CASSPFGQDLYGYTF

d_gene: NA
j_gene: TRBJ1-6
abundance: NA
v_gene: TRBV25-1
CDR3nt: TGTGCCAGCAGTGAAATGTCTCGTAAGGGGCCTAATTCACCCCTCCACTTT
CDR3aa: CASSEMSRKGPNSPLHF

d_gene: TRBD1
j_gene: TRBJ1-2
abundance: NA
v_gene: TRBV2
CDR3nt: TGTGCCAGCAGCGAACGGGCAGGGGGGTCAGGCTACACCTTC
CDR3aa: CASSERAGGSGYTF

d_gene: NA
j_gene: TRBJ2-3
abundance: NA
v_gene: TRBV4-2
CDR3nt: TGTGCCAGCAGCCGCGGACTACCGGATACGCAGTATTTT
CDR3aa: CASSRGLPDTQYF

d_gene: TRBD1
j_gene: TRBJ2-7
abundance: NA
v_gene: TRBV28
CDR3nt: TGTGCCAGCAGTTTAGTCGGGACAGGGGCGACAAGACCACCTTACGAGCAGTACTTC
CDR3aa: CASSLVGTGATRPPYEQYF

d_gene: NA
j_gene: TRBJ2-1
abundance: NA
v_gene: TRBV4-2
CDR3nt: TGTGCCAGCAGCCAGGGGACTCAACAGTTCTTC
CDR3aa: CASSQGTQQFF

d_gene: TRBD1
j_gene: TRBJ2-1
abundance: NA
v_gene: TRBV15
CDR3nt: TGTGCCACATCGACAGGGCCATACAATGAGCAGTTCTTC
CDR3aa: CATSTGPYNEQFF

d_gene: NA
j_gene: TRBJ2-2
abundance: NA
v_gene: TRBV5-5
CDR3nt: TGTGCCAGCAGCCGTCTCCAGGGGAACACCGGGGAGCTGTTTTTT
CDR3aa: CASSRLQGNTGELFF

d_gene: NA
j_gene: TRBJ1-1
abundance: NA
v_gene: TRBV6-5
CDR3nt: TGTGCCAGCAGTTACCGCCCGGGCACTGAAGCTTTCTTT
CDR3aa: CASSYRPGTEAFF

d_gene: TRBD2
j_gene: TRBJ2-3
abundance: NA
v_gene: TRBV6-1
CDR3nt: TGTGCCAGCAGTGAAACCCAGCGGGGGGGCCAAGGTACGCAGTATTTT
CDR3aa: CASSETQRGGQGTQYF

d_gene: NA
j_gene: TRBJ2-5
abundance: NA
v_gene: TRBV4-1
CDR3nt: TGCGCCAGCAGCCAAGGTGGGGTGGGGCGAGAGACCCAGTACTTC
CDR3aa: CASSQGGVGRETQYF

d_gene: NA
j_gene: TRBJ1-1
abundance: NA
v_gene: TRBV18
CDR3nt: TGTGCCAGCTCCCAGAATACAGGCGAAGCTTTCTTT
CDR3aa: CASSQNTGEAFF

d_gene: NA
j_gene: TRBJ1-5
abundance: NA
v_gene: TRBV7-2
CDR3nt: TGTGCCAGCAGCTTAGAGGCTACCAGGCGGGATCAGCCCCAGCATTTT
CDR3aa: CASSLEATRRDQPQHF

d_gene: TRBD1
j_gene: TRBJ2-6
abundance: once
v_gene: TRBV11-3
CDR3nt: TGTGCCAGCAGTTCCGGGACAGGGCATCCTGGGGCCAACGTCCTGACTTTC
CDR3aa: CASSSGTGHPGANVLTF

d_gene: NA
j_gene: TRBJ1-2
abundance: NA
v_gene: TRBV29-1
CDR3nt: TGCAGCGTTGAAAACCGGGGCTATGGCTACACCTTC
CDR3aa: CSVENRGYGYTF

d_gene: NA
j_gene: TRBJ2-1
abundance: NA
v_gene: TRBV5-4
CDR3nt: TGTGCCAGCAGCTTGAAAGGACTGATTCACAATGAGCAGTTCTTC
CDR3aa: CASSLKGLIHNEQFF

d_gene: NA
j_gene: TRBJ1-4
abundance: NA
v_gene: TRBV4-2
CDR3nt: TGTGCCAGCAGCCAAGATGAGGCGGGGGGCGCTTTGGGGGAAAAACTGTTTTTT
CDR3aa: CASSQDEAGGALGEKLFF

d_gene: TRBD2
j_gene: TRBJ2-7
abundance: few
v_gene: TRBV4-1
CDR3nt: TGCGCCAGCAGCCAAGCCGGGACTAGCGGGGGCTACGAGCAGTACTTC
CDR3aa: CASSQAGTSGGYEQYF

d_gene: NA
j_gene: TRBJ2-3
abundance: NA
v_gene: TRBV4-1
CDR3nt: TGCGCCAGCAGCCAAGAACCTAGAGCAGATACGCAGTATTTT
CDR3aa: CASSQEPRADTQYF

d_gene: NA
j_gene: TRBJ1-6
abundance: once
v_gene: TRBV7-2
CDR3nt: TGTGCCAGCAGCTTAGACGGGAGAAGACGACATAATTCACCCCTCCACTTT
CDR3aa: CASSLDGRRRHNSPLHF

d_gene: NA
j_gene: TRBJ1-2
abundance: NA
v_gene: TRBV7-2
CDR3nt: TGTGCCAGCAGCTTACTGGGGAGTTCGGACTATGGCTACACCTTC
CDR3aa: CASSLLGSSDYGYTF